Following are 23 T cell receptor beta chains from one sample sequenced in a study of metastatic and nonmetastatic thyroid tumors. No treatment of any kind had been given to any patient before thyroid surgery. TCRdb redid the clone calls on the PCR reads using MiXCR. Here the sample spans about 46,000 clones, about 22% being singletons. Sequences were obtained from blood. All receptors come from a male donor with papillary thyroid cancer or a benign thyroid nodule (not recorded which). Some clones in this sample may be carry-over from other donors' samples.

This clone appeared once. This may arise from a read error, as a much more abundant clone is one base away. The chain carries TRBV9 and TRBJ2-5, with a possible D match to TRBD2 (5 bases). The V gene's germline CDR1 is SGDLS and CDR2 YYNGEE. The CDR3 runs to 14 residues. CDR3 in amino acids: CTSSPGVSGETQYF. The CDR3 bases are TGTACCAGCAGCCCTGGGGTTTCGGGGGAGACCCAGTACTTC. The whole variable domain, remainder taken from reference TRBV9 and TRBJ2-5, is DSGVTQTPKHLITATGQRVTLRCSPRSGDLSVYWYQQSLDQGLQFLIQYYNGEERAKGNILERFSAQQFPDLHSELNLSSLELGDSALYFCTSSPGVSGETQYFGPGTRLLVL.

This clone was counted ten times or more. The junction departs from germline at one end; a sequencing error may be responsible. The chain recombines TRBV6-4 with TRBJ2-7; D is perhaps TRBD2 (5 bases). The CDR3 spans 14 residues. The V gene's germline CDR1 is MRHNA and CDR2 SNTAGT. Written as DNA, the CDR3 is TGTGCCACCTTGAGGAAGGACTCCTCCTACGAGCAGTGCTTC. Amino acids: CATLRKDSSYEQCF.

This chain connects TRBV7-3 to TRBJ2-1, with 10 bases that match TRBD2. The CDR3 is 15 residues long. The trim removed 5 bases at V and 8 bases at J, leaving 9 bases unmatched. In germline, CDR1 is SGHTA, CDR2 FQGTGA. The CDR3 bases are TGTGCCAGCAGCGCTAGCGGGGGCCGGGGGGATGAGCAGTTCTTC. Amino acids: CASSASGGRGDEQFF.

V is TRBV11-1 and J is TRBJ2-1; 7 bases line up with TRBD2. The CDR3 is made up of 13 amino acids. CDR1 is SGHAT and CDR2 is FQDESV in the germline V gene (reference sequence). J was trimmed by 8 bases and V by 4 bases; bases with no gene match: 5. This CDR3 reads CASSSRSGDEQFF. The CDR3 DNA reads TGTGCCAGCAGCTCCAGGAGCGGGGATGAGCAGTTCTTC. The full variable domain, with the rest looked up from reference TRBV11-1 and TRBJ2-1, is EAEVAQSPRYKITEKSQAVAFWCDPISGHATLYWYRQILGQGPELLVQFQDESVVDDSQLPKDRFSAERLKGVDSTLKIQPAELGDSAMYLCASSSRSGDEQFFGPGTRLTVL.

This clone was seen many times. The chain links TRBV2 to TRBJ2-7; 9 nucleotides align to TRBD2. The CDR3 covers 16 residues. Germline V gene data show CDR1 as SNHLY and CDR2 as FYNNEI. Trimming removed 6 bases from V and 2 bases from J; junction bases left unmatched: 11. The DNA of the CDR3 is TGTGCCAGCAGCCAACACGGGGCGGGAGGGCCCTACGAGCAGTACTTC. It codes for CASSQHGAGGPYEQYF.

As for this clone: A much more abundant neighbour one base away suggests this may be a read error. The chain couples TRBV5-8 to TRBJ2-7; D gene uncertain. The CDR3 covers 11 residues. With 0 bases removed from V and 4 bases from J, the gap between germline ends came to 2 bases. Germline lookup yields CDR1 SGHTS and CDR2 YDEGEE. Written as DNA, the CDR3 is TGTGCCAGCAGCTTGGTATACGAGCAGTACTTC. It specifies CASSLVYEQYF.

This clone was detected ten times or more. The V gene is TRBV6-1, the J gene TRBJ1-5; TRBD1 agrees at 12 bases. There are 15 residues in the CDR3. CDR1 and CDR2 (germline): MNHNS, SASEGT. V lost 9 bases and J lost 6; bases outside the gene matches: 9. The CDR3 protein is CASHTGTGGTQPQHF. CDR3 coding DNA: TGTGCCAGTCACACCGGGACAGGGGGCACTCAGCCCCAGCATTTT.

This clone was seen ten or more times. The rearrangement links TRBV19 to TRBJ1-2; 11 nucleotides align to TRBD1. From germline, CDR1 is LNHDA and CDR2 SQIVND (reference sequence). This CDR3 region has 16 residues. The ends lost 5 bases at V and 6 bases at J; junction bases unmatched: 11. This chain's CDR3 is CASSAGQGARGNGYTF. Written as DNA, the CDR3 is TGTGCCAGTAGTGCCGGACAGGGGGCAAGAGGAAATGGCTACACCTTC.

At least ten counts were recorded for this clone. This CDR3 is CASSFQGTDTQYF. CDR3 bases: TGTGCCAGCAGCTTTCAAGGCACAGATACGCAGTATTTT. The chain recombines TRBV7-2 with TRBJ2-3; the D is unclear. The CDR3 sequence is 13 residues long. V shed 3 bases and J shed 1 base, with 5 bases lying between them. Per the germline V gene, CDR1 is SGHTA and CDR2 is FQGNSA.

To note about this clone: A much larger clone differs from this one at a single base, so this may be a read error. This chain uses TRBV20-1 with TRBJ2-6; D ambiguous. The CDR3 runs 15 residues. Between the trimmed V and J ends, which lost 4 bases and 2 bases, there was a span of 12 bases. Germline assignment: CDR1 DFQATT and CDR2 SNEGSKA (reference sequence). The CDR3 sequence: CSATLRYTGANVLTF. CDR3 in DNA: TGCAGTGCTACCCTCCGGTACACTGGGGCCAACGTCCTGACTTTC.

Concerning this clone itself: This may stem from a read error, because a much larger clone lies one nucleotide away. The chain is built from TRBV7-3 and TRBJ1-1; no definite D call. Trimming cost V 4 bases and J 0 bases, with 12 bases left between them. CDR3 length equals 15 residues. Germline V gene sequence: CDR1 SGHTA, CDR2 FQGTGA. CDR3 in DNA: TGTGCCAGCAGCTCCGCAGTAGGTCTGAACACTGAAGCTTTCTTT. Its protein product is CASSSAVGLNTEAFF.

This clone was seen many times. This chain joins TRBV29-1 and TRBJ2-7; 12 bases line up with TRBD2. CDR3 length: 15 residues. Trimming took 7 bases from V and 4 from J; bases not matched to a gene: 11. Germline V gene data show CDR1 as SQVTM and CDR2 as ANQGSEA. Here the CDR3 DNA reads TGCAGCGCCTACATTGGACTAGCGGGACTGTACGAGCAGTACTTC. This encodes CSAYIGLAGLYEQYF.

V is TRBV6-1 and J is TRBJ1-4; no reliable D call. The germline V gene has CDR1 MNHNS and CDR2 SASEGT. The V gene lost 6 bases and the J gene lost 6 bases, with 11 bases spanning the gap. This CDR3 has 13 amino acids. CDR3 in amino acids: CASRGWWDEKLFF. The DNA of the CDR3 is TGTGCCAGCAGGGGGTGGTGGGATGAAAAACTGTTTTTT.

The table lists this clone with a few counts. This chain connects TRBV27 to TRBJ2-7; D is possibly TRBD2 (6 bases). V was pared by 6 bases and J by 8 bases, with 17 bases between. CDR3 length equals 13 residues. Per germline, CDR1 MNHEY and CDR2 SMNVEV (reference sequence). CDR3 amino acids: CASSPMDAGKQYF. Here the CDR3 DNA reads TGTGCCAGCAGCCCAATGGATGCGGGAAAGCAGTACTTC.

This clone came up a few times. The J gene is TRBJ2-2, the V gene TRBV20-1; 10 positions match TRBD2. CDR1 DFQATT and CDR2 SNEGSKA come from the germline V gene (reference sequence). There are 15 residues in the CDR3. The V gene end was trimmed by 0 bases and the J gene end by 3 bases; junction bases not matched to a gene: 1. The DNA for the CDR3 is TGCAGTGCTAGAGATCTAGCGGGGGACACCGGGGAGCTGTTTTTT. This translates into CSARDLAGDTGELFF.

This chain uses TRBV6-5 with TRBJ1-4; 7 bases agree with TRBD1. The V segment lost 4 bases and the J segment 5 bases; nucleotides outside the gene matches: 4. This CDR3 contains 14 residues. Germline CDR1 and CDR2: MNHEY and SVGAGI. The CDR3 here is CASSLRDSNEKLFF. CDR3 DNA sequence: TGTGCCAGCAGTTTACGGGACAGCAATGAAAAACTGTTTTTT.

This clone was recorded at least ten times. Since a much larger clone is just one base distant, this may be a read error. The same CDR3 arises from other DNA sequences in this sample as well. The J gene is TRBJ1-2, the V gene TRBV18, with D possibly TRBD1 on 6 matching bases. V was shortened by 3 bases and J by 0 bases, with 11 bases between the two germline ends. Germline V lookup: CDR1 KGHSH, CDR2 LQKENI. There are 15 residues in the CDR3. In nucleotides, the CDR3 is TGTGCCAGCTCACCCCCCGGGACATCTAACTATGGCTACACCTTC. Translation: CASSPPGTSNYGYTF.

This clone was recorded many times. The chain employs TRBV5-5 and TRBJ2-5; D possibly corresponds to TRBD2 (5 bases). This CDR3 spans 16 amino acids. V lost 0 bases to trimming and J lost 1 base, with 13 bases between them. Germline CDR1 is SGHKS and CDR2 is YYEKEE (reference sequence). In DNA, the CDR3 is TGTGCCAGCAGCTTGGGAGGGATTGGGCCCCAAGAGACCCAGTACTTC. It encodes CASSLGGIGPQETQYF.

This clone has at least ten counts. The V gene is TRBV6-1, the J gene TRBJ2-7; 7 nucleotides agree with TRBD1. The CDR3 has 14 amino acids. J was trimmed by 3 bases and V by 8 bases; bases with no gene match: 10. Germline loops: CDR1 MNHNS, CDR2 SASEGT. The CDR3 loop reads CASVSSTGNYEQYF. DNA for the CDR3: TGTGCCAGCGTCTCTTCGACAGGGAACTACGAGCAGTACTTC.

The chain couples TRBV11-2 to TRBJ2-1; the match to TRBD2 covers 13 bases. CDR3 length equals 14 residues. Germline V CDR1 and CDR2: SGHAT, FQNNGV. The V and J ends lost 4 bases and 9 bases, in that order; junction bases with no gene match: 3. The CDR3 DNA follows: TGTGCCAGCAGCTCAGGACTAGCGGGAGTTGAGCAGTTCTTC. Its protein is CASSSGLAGVEQFF.

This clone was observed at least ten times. Written as DNA, the CDR3 is TGTGCCAGCAGTCAATCGAGCGGAAACACCATATATTTT. Protein product: CASSQSSGNTIYF. V usage is TRBV5-4 and J usage is TRBJ1-3; D unclear. CDR1 SGHNT and CDR2 YYREEE come from the germline V gene (reference sequence). The CDR3 loop spans 13 amino acids. V was trimmed by 5 bases and J by 4 bases, leaving 10 bases between them.

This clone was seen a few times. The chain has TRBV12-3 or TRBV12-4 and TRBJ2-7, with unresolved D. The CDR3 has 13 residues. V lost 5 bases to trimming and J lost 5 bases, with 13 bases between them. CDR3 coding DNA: TGTGCCAGCAGTCACTCGGCCGCCGACGAGCAGTACTTC. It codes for CASSHSAADEQYF.

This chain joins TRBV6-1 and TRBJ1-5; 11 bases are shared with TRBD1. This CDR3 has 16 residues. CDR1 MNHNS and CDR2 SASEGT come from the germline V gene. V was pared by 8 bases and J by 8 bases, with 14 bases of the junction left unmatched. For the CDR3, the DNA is TGTGCCAGCCAGAGAAGAGCCGGGACAGGGGGGGAGCCCCAGCATTTT. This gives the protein CASQRRAGTGGEPQHF.